This T cell receptor beta chain originates from a study of T cells after yellow fever vaccination. As for the study in general: SMART-Seq v4 Ultra Low Input prepared libraries from low-cell fractions. The study's findings and limits: Just a small share of clonotypes turned up in the CD4 compartment as well as the CD8 compartment. Though weaker, the secondary response peaked faster, on day 5 versus 15.

On this clonotype: Antigen specificity is unknown.

It was through 5'RACE template switching that TCR cDNA was made, with a universal primer site and UMIs added. TCRdb fed the 5' RACE reads into MiXCR, producing one record per CDR3 protein. This sample has hundreds of thousands of distinct CDR3 sequences; under 20% occur once, and the top ten carry 15% to 20%. V dropped 4 bases and J dropped 6 bases, with 12 bases sitting between them. The CDR3 consists of 14 residues. Per the germline V gene, CDR1 is LGHDT and CDR2 is YNNKEL (reference sequence). This sequence was found in a man between 18 and 35 years old who received the YFV17D yellow fever vaccine. This specimen was PBMCs, taken before the yellow fever booster vaccination. The chain joins TRBV3-1 to TRBJ2-2; no firm D call. The CDR3 region has the DNA TGTGCCAGCAGCCCAGGCCCTGATCCCGGGGAGCTGTTTTTT. Translating gives CASSPGPDPGELFF. Looking up the rest from reference TRBV3-1 and TRBJ2-2 gives the full variable domain: DTAVSQTPKYLVTQMGNDKSIKCEQNLGHDTMYWYKQDSKKFLKIMFSYNNKELIINETVPNRFSPKSPDKAHLNLHINSLELGDSAVYFCASSPGPDPGELFFGEGSRLTVL.